This T cell receptor (beta chain) emerged from a study of graft-versus-host responses after intestinal transplantation. About the research overall: Transplants were multivisceral, liver-intestinal, or isolated intestinal. Each recipient received anti-thymocyte globulin induction, then tacrolimus and steroids for 2 to 4 years. General study results and limits: Recipient-marrow GvH clones were detected, some having first appeared in ileum or blood. Early post-transplant HvG declines showed an association with peak circulating GvH clone levels.

Turning to this clone: Its antigen remains unidentified.

Method: immunoSEQ multiplex PCR; TCRdb's copy keeps in-frame clones and lacks some. The sample consists of 78,000 or so clones, about nine tenths of them appearing once. Trimming stripped 6 bases from V and 1 base from J, with 9 bases between. Germline V lookup: CDR1 MRHNA, CDR2 SNTAGT. The CDR3 runs 14 residues. The TCR was taken from a human donor who was the organ donor for an intestinal transplant. The sequencing here drew on unstimulated CD8+ T cells sorted from spleen or lymph node cells, taken before transplant. The J gene is TRBJ2-2, the V gene TRBV6-4, with D maybe TRBD2 (6 bases). CDR3 DNA: TGTGCCAGCAGCCCGGGACTGAACACCGGGGAGCTGTTTTTT. It encodes CASSPGLNTGELFF.